Listed here are 9 T cell receptor beta chains from one sample, sequenced in a study of neurological immune-mediated disorders. TCRdb independently ran MiXCR on the 5' RACE reads; one entry per CDR3 protein. The sample gives 44,000 or so distinct CDR3 sequences, about 6.3% of which show up once; roughly 0.5% is in the top ten. Sequences were obtained from CD4+ T cells from blood. These receptors were taken from a woman in her forties in good health.

This clonotype was recorded many times. The chain is built from TRBV5-5 and TRBJ2-3, with TRBD2 matching over 14 bases. V was clipped by 3 bases and J by 4 bases; unmatched bases: 4. Per germline, CDR1 SGHKS and CDR2 YYEKEE (reference sequence). CDR3 length: 16 amino acids. The CDR3 reads CASSYGTSGRPDTQYF. In DNA form, the CDR3 reads TGTGCCAGCAGCTATGGGACTAGCGGGAGACCAGATACGCAGTATTTT.

V and J are TRBV7-9 and TRBJ2-3; D gene unclear. Trimming cost V 6 bases and J 2 bases, with 9 bases left between them. CDR1 and CDR2 from the germline V gene are SEHNR and FQNEAQ (reference sequence). The CDR3 has 13 amino acids. The DNA of the CDR3 is TGTGCCAGCAGGGGATCTGACACAGATACGCAGTATTTT. This translates into CASRGSDTDTQYF.

This clonotype was observed many times. One end of the junction fails to match germline, which may point to a read error. The V and J genes are TRBV5-1 and TRBJ2-2, with D possibly matching TRBD1 (5 bases). Germline lookup yields CDR1 SGHRS and CDR2 YFSETQ. The CDR3 covers 15 residues. CDR3 region: CASNLEGATTGELFF. DNA of the CDR3: TGCGCCAGCAACTTGGAAGGGGCTACCACCGGGGAGCTGTTTTTT.

This clonotype showed up many times. The V call is TRBV5-1, the J call TRBJ2-5, with D possibly TRBD2 on 5 matching bases. The CDR3 is 14 residues long. Germline V gives CDR1 SGHRS, CDR2 YFSETQ. The V end was cut by 0 bases, the J end by 5 bases, with 11 bases between. The CDR3 nucleotides read TGCGCCAGCAGCTTGGGCGGGCTCGGGGAGACCCAGTACTTC. It codes for CASSLGGLGETQYF.

This clonotype was seen many times. The chain has TRBV7-6 and TRBJ2-1; TRBD2 is a possible D gene (5 bases). V shed 1 base and J shed 6 bases, with 13 bases lying between them. Germline-derived CDR1 and CDR2 are SGHVS and FNYEAQ. The CDR3 length is 15 residues. The CDR3: CASSLDLTEVNEQFF. In nucleotides, the CDR3 is TGTGCCAGCAGCTTAGATTTGACGGAGGTCAATGAGCAGTTCTTC. Using reference TRBV7-6 and TRBJ2-1 for the parts outside the CDR3, the full variable domain is GAGVSQSPRYKVTKRGQDVALRCDPISGHVSLYWYRQALGQGPEFLTYFNYEAQQDKSGLPNDRFSAERPEGSISTLTIQRTEQRDSAMYRCASSLDLTEVNEQFFGPGTRLTVL.

The V gene is TRBV20-1, the J gene TRBJ2-7; weak D call: TRBD1 (5 bases). Looked up from germline, CDR1 is DFQATT and CDR2 is SNEGSKA (reference sequence). V was clipped by 6 bases and J by 0 bases, with 18 bases between them. CDR3 length equals 15 residues. CDR3 coding DNA: TGCAGTGCCGACGGACATGGGCTCGTCTCCTACGAGCAGTACTTC. Translation: CSADGHGLVSYEQYF.

This clonotype was detected only a few times. The V and J genes are TRBV10-1 and TRBJ2-1; 13 bases align to TRBD2. V lost 2 bases, J lost 10 bases, and 8 bases stayed unmatched. Germline lookup yields CDR1 WNHNN and CDR2 SYGVQD (reference sequence). This CDR3 region has 16 residues. In DNA, the CDR3 is TGCGCCAGCAGTGAGCCAGGGACTAGCGGGGCAGGGGAGCAGTTCTTC. This encodes CASSEPGTSGAGEQFF.

This clonotype was seen ten or more times. The chain employs TRBV27 and TRBJ2-7; D gene uncertain. Deletions cut 5 bases from V and 7 bases from J, with 15 bases between. The germline CDR1 and CDR2 sequences are MNHEY and SMNVEV (reference sequence). The CDR3 runs 13 residues. The CDR3 here is CASSLTPFVEQYF. The DNA of the CDR3 is TGTGCCAGCAGTCTAACACCATTCGTGGAGCAGTACTTC.

In its sample, this clonotype was seen many times. CDR3 in DNA: TGCAGCGTTGAGACCCAAAACACCATATATTTT. It codes for CSVETQNTIYF. The chain combines TRBV29-1 with TRBJ1-3; D is undetermined. Per the germline V gene, CDR1 is SQVTM and CDR2 is ANQGSEA. The CDR3 spans 11 residues. The V gene lost 3 bases and the J gene lost 6 bases, with 6 bases spanning the gap.